This T cell receptor beta chain was identified during a study of control samples from healthy donors and cancer patients. The protocol was immunoSEQ multiplex PCR, while the TCRdb copy is restricted to in-frame clones and leaves out a portion. In the table there are around 130,000 clones, roughly 90% of which are singletons. Sequenced material: PBMCs. The sequence came from a man over 45 with head and neck cancer.

This chain's CDR3 is CASSVGRAEDTQYF. As DNA, the CDR3 is TGTGCCAGCAGCGTAGGCAGGGCCGAAGATACGCAGTATTTT. This chain links TRBV9 with TRBJ2-3, with a weak D call TRBD1 (5 bases). Germline CDR1 SGDLS, CDR2 YYNGEE. V was trimmed by 0 bases and J by 5 bases, leaving 10 bases between them. CDR3 size: 14 residues.